The rows below give T cell receptor beta chains drawn from one sample of a study of blood T cell repertoires in COVID-19. Profiling relied on immunoSEQ multiplex PCR, and the TCRdb table lists in-frame clones only, not all of them. The sample lists 150,000 to 200,000 clones; roughly 89% were seen once. The sample taken for sequencing was peripheral blood. The receptors were sampled from a woman in her 70s with COVID-19, enrolled during active disease. CDR3s include the opening cysteine and the closing phenylalanine or tryptophan. Fields, in order: clone size, D gene, V gene, J gene, CDR3 protein, CDR3 DNA. The D gene is left open where the match is weak. Some rows mark clone size as missing; the rest say once, few, many or name a class of expanded clone.

>NA|TRBD1|TRBV7-3|TRBJ2-5
CASSSSGTGGLETQYF
TGTGCCAGCAGCTCGTCCGGGACAGGGGGCCTGGAGACCCAGTACTTC
>few|NA|TRBV6-4|TRBJ1-5
CASSETADPNQPQHF
TGTGCCAGCAGTGAAACGGCGGATCCTAATCAGCCCCAGCATTTT
>NA|TRBD1|TRBV7-7|TRBJ2-2
CASSLDRGLTGELFF
TGTGCTAGCAGCCTTGACAGGGGGCTTACCGGGGAGCTGTTTTTT
>once|NA|TRBV10-3|TRBJ1-1
CAISDPRAAQTEAFF
TGTGCCATCAGTGATCCTCGAGCGGCCCAGACTGAAGCTTTCTTT
>NA|NA|TRBV7-9|TRBJ2-7
CASSPGLAGEQYF
TGTGCCAGCAGCCCGGGACTGGCGGGCGAGCAGTACTTC
>NA|TRBD1|TRBV28|TRBJ1-2
CASSYQGAVDYGYTF
TGTGCCAGCAGTTACCAGGGGGCGGTGGACTATGGCTACACCTTC
>NA|TRBD2|TRBV15|TRBJ2-1
CATSPLAGGPSSHLNEQFF
TGTGCCACCAGCCCACTAGCGGGGGGGCCCTCCAGCCATCTCAATGAGCAGTTCTTC
>NA|TRBD2|TRBV18|TRBJ2-2
CASSPGLAANTGELFF
TGTGCCAGCTCACCAGGCCTAGCGGCAAACACCGGGGAGCTGTTTTTT
>NA|NA|TRBV9|TRBJ1-4
CASSVVGAANEKLFF
TGTGCCAGCAGCGTAGTGGGGGCGGCTAATGAAAAACTGTTTTTT
>NA|NA|TRBV12-3/TRBV12-4|TRBJ1-1
CASRGGATEAFF
TGTGCCAGCAGAGGAGGGGCGACTGAAGCTTTCTTT